A selection of T cell receptor beta chains follows, all from one sample in a study of blood T cell repertoires in COVID-19. Method: immunoSEQ multiplex PCR; TCRdb's copy keeps in-frame clones and lacks some. The data contain some 400,000 clones, 90% of them seen just once; the ten biggest clones take up 6.5% to 8%. The specimen was peripheral blood. The receptors derive from a man between 18 and 35 years old with active or convalescent COVID-19. CDR3s include the opening cysteine and the closing phenylalanine or tryptophan. The order of the fields is clone size, D gene, J gene, V gene, CDR3 protein, CDR3 DNA. The D gene is left open where the match is weak. A clone size is listed for some rows: how often the clone was seen (once, few, many), or a class if it is expanded.

>-|-|TRBJ2-7|TRBV6-5
CASSYAGGPTYEQYF
TGTGCCAGCAGTTATGCCGGGGGACCCACCTACGAGCAGTACTTC
>-|TRBD1|TRBJ1-3|TRBV10-3
CAISGTGGSGNTIYF
TGTGCCATCAGCGGGACAGGGGGTAGTGGAAACACCATATATTTT
>-|TRBD1|TRBJ2-1|TRBV6-5
CASSYDRVRNEQFF
TGTGCCAGCAGTTACGACAGGGTCCGCAATGAGCAGTTCTTC
>-|-|TRBJ1-2|TRBV4-1
CASTPALRENQGANYGYTF
TGCGCCAGCACCCCCGCTTTACGAGAAAATCAAGGGGCTAACTATGGCTACACCTTC
>-|-|TRBJ2-6|TRBV14
CASRGSGANVLTF
TGTGCCAGCAGGGGTTCTGGGGCCAACGTGCTGACTTTC
>-|-|TRBJ1-1|TRBV4-3
CASSQYPVNTEAFF
TGCGCCAGCAGCCAATATCCGGTGAACACTGAAGCTTTCTTT
>-|TRBD2|TRBJ2-7|TRBV27
CASTFGLADSYEQYF
TGTGCCAGCACCTTCGGACTAGCGGACTCCTACGAGCAGTACTTC
>few|-|TRBJ1-3|TRBV27
CASIRTIYF
TGTGCCAGCATCAGGACCATATATTTT
>-|-|TRBJ1-4|TRBV29-1
CSVVGGTNEKLFF
TGCAGCGTTGTAGGGGGAACTAATGAAAAACTGTTTTTT
>once|TRBD1|TRBJ2-7|TRBV19
CASSMGQGRSEQYF
TGTGCCAGTAGTATGGGACAGGGGAGATCCGAGCAGTACTTC
>-|-|TRBJ1-2|TRBV2
CASKMNRETNYGYTF
TGTGCCAGCAAGATGAACAGGGAAACTAACTATGGCTACACCTTC
>few|TRBD1|TRBJ1-1|TRBV7-6
CASSVDRGDTEAFF
TGTGCCAGCAGCGTTGACAGGGGGGACACTGAAGCTTTCTTT
>-|TRBD2|TRBJ2-1|TRBV6-6
CASTPFGGANEQFF
TGTGCCAGCACCCCTTTCGGGGGGGCCAATGAGCAGTTCTTC
>-|TRBD2|TRBJ2-1|TRBV11-2
CASSSRGTSGKNEQFF
TGTGCCAGCAGCTCTAGGGGGACTAGCGGGAAGAATGAGCAGTTCTTC
>once|-|TRBJ2-2|TRBV6-5
CASSLRSNTGELFF
TGTGCCAGCAGCCTCCGGTCCAACACCGGGGAGCTGTTTTTT
>-|-|TRBJ1-2|TRBV11-2
CASSSRTGPYGYTF
TGTGCCAGCAGCTCTAGAACAGGGCCCTATGGCTACACCTTC
>-|TRBD2|TRBJ2-3|TRBV13
CASSSPRTSGMDTQYF
TGTGCCAGCAGCTCCCCCAGGACTAGCGGGATGGATACGCAGTATTTT
>-|-|TRBJ1-5|TRBV5-8
CASSTGFPGEEVYNQPQHF
TGTGCCAGCAGCACTGGGTTCCCCGGGGAGGAAGTTTACAATCAGCCCCAGCATTTT
>-|-|TRBJ2-3|TRBV18
CASSPNGQGFTDTQYF
TGTGCCAGCTCACCCAATGGCCAGGGCTTCACAGATACGCAGTATTTT